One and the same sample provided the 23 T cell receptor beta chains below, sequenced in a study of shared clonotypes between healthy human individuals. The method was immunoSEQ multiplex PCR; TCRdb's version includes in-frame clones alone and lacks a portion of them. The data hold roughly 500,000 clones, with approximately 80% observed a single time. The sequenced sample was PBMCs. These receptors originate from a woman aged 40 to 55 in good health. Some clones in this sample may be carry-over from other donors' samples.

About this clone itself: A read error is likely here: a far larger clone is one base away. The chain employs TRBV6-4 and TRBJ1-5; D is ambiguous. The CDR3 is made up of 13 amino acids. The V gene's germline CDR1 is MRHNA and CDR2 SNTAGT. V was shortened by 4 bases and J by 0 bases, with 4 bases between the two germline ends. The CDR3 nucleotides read TGTGCCAGCAGTGGGGATAGCAATCAGCCCCAGCATTTT. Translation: CASSGDSNQPQHF.

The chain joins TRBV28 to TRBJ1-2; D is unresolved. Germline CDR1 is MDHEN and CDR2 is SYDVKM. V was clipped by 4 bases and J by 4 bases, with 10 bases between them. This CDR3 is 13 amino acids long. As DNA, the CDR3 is TGTGCCAGCAGTTCGTTAGACGGCTATGGCTACACCTTC. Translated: CASSSLDGYGYTF.

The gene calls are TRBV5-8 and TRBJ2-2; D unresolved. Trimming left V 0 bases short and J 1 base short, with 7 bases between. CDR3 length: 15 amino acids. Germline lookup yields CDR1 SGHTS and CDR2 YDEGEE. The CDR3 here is CASSLGQLNTGELFF. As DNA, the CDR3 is TGTGCCAGCAGCTTGGGCCAGCTGAACACCGGGGAGCTGTTTTTT.

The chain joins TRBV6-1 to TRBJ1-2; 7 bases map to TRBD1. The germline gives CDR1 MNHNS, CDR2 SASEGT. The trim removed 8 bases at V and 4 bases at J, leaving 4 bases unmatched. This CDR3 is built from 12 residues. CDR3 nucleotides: TGTGCCAGCGGGACAGCCGCCTATGGCTACACCTTC. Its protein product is CASGTAAYGYTF.

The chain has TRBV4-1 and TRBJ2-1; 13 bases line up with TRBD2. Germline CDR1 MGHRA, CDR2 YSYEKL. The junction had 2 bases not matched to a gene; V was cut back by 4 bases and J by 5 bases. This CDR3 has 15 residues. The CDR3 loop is CASSRTSGRDNEQFF. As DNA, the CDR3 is TGCGCCAGCAGCCGTACTAGCGGGAGGGACAATGAGCAGTTCTTC.

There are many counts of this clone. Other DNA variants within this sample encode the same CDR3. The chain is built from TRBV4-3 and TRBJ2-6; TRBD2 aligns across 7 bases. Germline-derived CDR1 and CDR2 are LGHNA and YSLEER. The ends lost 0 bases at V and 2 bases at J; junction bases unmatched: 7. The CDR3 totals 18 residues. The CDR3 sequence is CASSQDEAGVAGANVLTF. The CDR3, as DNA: TGCGCCAGCAGCCAAGATGAGGCGGGAGTGGCTGGGGCCAACGTCCTGACTTTC.

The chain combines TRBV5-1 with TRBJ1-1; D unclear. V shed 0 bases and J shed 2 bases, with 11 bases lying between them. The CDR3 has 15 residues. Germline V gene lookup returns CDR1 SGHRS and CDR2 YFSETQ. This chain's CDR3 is CASSLEGGPNTEAFF. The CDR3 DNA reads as TGCGCCAGCAGCTTGGAAGGAGGACCCAACACTGAAGCTTTCTTT. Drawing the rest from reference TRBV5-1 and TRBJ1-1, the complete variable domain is KAGVTQTPRYLIKTRGQQVTLSCSPISGHRSVSWYQQTPGQGLQFLFEYFSETQRNKGNFPGRFSGRQFSNSRSEMNVSTLELGDSALYLCASSLEGGPNTEAFFGQGTRLTVV.

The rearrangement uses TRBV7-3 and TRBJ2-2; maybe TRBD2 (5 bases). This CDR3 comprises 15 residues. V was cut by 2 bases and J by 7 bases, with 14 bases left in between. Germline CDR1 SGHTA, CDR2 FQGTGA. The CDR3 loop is CASSLLSSNYGELFF. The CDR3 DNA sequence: TGTGCCAGCAGCTTACTGTCTAGCAATTACGGGGAGCTGTTTTTT. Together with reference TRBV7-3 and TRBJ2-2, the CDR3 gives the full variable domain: GAGVSQTPSNKVTEKGKYVELRCDPISGHTALYWYRQSLGQGPEFLIYFQGTGAADDSGLPNDRFFAVRPEGSVSTLKIQRTERGDSAVYLCASSLLSSNYGELFFGEGSRLTVL.

The CDR3 nucleotides read TGTGCCAGCATCAGCCCCTCAGAGACCCAGTACTTC. Amino acids: CASISPSETQYF. The gene calls are TRBV6-1 and TRBJ2-5; D not resolved. Germline loops: CDR1 MNHNS, CDR2 SASEGT. The V end lost 7 bases, the J end lost 4 bases, and 10 bases lay between the germline ends. The CDR3 spans 12 residues.

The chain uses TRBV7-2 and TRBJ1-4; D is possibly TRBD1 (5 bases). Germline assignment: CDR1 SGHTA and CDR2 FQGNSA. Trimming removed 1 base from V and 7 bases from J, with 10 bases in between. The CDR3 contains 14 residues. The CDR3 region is CASSLDRLGEKLFF. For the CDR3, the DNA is TGTGCCAGCAGCTTAGACAGGTTAGGTGAAAAACTGTTTTTT.

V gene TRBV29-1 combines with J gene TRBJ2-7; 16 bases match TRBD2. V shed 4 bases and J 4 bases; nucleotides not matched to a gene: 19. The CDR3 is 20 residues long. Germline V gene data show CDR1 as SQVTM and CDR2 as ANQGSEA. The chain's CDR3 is CSVVQGGDPGLAGGGYEQYF. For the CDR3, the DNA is TGCAGCGTTGTCCAGGGTGGGGATCCGGGACTAGCGGGAGGGGGTTACGAGCAGTACTTC.

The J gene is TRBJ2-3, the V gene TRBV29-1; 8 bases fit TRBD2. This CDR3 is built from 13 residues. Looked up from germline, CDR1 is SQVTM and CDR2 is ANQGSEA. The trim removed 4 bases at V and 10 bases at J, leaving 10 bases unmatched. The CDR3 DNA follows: TGCAGCGTTGGGTGGGGGAGCGGGAGTTCGCAGTATTTT. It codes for CSVGWGSGSSQYF.

CDR3 residues: CASSLSPLADQAYEQYF. CDR3 sequence (DNA): TGTGCCAGCAGCCTCTCCCCCCTAGCGGACCAGGCCTACGAGCAGTACTTC. The chain has TRBV7-3 and TRBJ2-7; 7 bases line up with TRBD2. CDR1 and CDR2 (germline): SGHTA, FQGTGA. CDR3 length: 17 amino acids. The V segment lost 5 bases and the J segment 2 bases; nucleotides outside the gene matches: 15.

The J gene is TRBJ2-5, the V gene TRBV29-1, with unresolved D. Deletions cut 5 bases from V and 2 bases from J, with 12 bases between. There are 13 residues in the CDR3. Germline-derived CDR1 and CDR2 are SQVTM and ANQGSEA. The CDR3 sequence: CSVHTTPQETQYF. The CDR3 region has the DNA TGCAGCGTTCACACCACCCCACAAGAGACCCAGTACTTC.

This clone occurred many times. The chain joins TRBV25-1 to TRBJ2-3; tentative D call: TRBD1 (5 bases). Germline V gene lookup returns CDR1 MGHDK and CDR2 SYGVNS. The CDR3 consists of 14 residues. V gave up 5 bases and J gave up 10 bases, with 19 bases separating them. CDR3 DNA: TGTGCCAGCAGTTCGACAGCCCCCACCGAGCCGCAGTATTTT. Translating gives CASSSTAPTEPQYF.

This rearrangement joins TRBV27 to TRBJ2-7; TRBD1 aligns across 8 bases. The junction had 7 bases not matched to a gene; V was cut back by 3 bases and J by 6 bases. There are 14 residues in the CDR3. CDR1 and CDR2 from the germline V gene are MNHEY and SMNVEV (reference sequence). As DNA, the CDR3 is TGTGCCAGCAGTTTTCGGACAGGGAGTCGCGAGCAGTACTTC. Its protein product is CASSFRTGSREQYF.

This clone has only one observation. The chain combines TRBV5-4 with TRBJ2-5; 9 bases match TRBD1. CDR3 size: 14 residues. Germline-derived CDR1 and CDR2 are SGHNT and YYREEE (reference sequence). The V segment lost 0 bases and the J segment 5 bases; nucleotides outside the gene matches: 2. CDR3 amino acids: CASSLDRGLETQYF. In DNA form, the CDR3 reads TGTGCCAGCAGCTTGGACAGGGGGCTGGAGACCCAGTACTTC.

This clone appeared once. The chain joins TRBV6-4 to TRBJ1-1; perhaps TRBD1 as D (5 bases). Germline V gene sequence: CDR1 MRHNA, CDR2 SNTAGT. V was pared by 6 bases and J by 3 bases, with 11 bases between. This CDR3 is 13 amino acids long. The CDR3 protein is CASSLQEHTEAFF. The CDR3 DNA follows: TGTGCCAGCAGCCTACAGGAGCACACTGAAGCTTTCTTT.

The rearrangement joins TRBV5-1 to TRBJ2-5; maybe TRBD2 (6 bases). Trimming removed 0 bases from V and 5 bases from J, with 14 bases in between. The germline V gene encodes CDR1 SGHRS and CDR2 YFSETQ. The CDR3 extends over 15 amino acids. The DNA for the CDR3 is TGCGCCAGCAGCTTGGGAACCGGGAGTATGGAGACCCAGTACTTC. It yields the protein CASSLGTGSMETQYF.

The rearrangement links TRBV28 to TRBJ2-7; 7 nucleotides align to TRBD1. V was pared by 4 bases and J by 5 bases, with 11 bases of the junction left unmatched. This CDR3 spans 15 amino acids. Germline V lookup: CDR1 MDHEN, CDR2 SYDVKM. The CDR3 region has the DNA TGTGCCAGCAGTTCTTCCGGGACAGTTAGTAACGAGCAGTACTTC. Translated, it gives CASSSSGTVSNEQYF.

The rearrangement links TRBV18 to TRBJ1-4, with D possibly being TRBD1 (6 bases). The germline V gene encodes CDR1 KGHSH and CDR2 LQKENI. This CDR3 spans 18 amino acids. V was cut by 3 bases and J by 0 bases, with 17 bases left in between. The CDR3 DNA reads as TGTGCCAGCTCACCCGGGGGCACCCTTCTGACAACTAATGAAAAACTGTTTTTT. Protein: CASSPGGTLLTTNEKLFF.

CDR3 in amino acids: CASTAGTRATEQYF. DNA for the CDR3: TGTGCCAGCACCGCCGGGACTAGGGCTACGGAGCAGTACTTC. V gene TRBV6-6 combines with J gene TRBJ2-7; 8 bases align to TRBD2. The CDR3 runs 14 residues. V dropped 7 bases and J dropped 7; count of bases not matched to a gene: 12. The germline V gene has CDR1 MNHNY and CDR2 SVGAGI (reference sequence).

CDR3: CASSSVGTHPNYGYTF. The CDR3 DNA is TGTGCCAGCAGCTCCGTGGGGACACATCCTAACTATGGCTACACCTTC. The gene calls are TRBV7-2 and TRBJ1-2, with TRBD1 as a possible D gene (6 bases). V lost 4 bases and J lost 0, with 15 bases in between. Looked up from germline, CDR1 is SGHTA and CDR2 is FQGNSA. This CDR3 is 16 amino acids long.